These 26 T cell receptor beta chains came from one sample sequenced in a study of CD8+ T cells in alopecia areata. Treatment given: oral pan-JAK inhibitor, 5-10 mg twice daily. RNA extraction and reverse transcription yielded cDNA as sequencing template. Clones were sequenced by immunoSEQ multiplex PCR, and TCRdb holds only the in-frame ones, with some missing. The sample has about 180,000 clones; around 58% are singletons. The sample was CD4+ T cells sorted from blood, taken at roughly week 55, from a patient treated with tofacitinib. The source of these receptors is a human donor with alopecia areata.

This chain joins TRBV10-3 and TRBJ1-6, with 8 nucleotides matching TRBD1. The CDR3 has 15 amino acids. V gave up 7 bases and J gave up 6 bases; unmatched junction bases: 8. CDR1 ENHRY and CDR2 SYGVKD come from the germline V gene. The CDR3 spells CAIKQDRAANSPLHF. The CDR3 nucleotides are TGTGCCATCAAGCAGGACAGGGCGGCTAATTCACCCCTCCACTTT.

The CDR3 here is CASSLATSGAYGYTF. CDR3 DNA sequence: TGTGCCAGCAGTTTAGCTACATCTGGGGCCTATGGCTACACCTTC. The chain joins TRBV27 to TRBJ1-2; the D gene is possibly TRBD1 (5 bases). There are 15 residues in the CDR3. Germline values: CDR1 MNHEY, CDR2 SMNVEV (reference sequence). The ends were cut back, 2 bases at V and 4 bases at J, with 14 bases in the middle.

This clone was seen only once. The chain has TRBV9 and TRBJ1-1, with 7 nucleotides matching TRBD1. The germline CDR1 and CDR2 sequences are SGDLS and YYNGEE. Trimming removed 3 bases from V and 0 bases from J; junction bases left unmatched: 14. This CDR3 comprises 18 residues. This CDR3 is CASSAGLGGGPMNTEAFF. The CDR3 nucleotides are TGTGCCAGCAGCGCCGGGCTAGGGGGCGGACCTATGAACACTGAAGCTTTCTTT.

There are a few counts of this clone. The chain uses TRBV7-2 and TRBJ2-3; no definite D call. CDR3 length: 15 residues. Trimming removed 0 bases from V and 0 bases from J, with 7 bases in between. Germline V gene sequence: CDR1 SGHTA, CDR2 FQGNSA. The CDR3 region has the DNA TGTGCCAGCAGCTTAGCCGCGGCTAGCACAGATACGCAGTATTTT. Translated: CASSLAAASTDTQYF. Drawing the rest from reference TRBV7-2 and TRBJ2-3, the complete variable domain is GAGVSQSPSNKVTEKGKDVELRCDPISGHTALYWYRQSLGQGLEFLIYFQGNSAPDKSGLPSDRFSAERTGGSVSTLTIQRTQQEDSAVYLCASSLAAASTDTQYFGPGTRLTVL.

V and J are TRBV29-1 and TRBJ1-1; D is perhaps TRBD1 (6 bases). Germline CDR1 and CDR2: SQVTM and ANQGSEA. The CDR3 loop spans 14 amino acids. Trimming pared 3 bases from V and 3 bases from J, leaving 14 bases between. CDR3: CSVEAGAFHTEAFF. Here the CDR3 DNA reads TGCAGCGTTGAGGCAGGGGCTTTCCACACTGAAGCTTTCTTT. The whole variable domain, filled in from reference TRBV29-1 and TRBJ1-1, reads SAVISQKPSRDICQRGTSLTIQCQVDSQVTMMFWYRQQPGQSLTLIATANQGSEATYESGFVIDKFPISRPNLTFSTLTVSNMSPEDSSIYLCSVEAGAFHTEAFFGQGTRLTVV.

This CDR3 reads CARDRGIYGYTF. CDR3 bases: TGTGCCAGAGACAGGGGAATCTATGGCTACACCTTC. The J gene is TRBJ1-2, the V gene TRBV19; 8 bases agree with TRBD1. The germline V gene has CDR1 LNHDA and CDR2 SQIVND (reference sequence). Losses at the gene ends were 9 bases for V and 4 bases for J; bases not matched to a gene: 4. The CDR3 consists of 12 residues.

J is TRBJ2-3 and V is TRBV11-1; D unclear. Germline-derived CDR1 and CDR2 are SGHAT and FQDESV (reference sequence). The CDR3 has 14 amino acids. Trimming stripped 1 base from V and 5 bases from J, with 10 bases between. CDR3 nucleotides: TGTGCCAGCAGCTTAGGAGGCGGTGGAGATACGCAGTATTTT. Its translation: CASSLGGGGDTQYF. The full variable domain, in which reference TRBV11-1 and TRBJ2-3 provide the parts outside the CDR3, is EAEVAQSPRYKITEKSQAVAFWCDPISGHATLYWYRQILGQGPELLVQFQDESVVDDSQLPKDRFSAERLKGVDSTLKIQPAELGDSAMYLCASSLGGGGDTQYFGPGTRLTVL.

V gene TRBV27 combines with J gene TRBJ2-1, with 8 bases fitting TRBD2. V trimming: 3 bases; J trimming: 7 bases; junction bases outside the gene matches: 8. There are 15 residues in the CDR3. Per germline, CDR1 MNHEY and CDR2 SMNVEV (reference sequence). The CDR3 nucleotides read TGTGCCAGCAGTTTTGTTTCGGGGGGGAGAAATGAGCAGTTCTTC. This gives the protein CASSFVSGGRNEQFF.

The chain employs TRBV30 and TRBJ1-1; 11 positions match TRBD1. This CDR3 is built from 16 residues. V shed 5 bases and J 2 bases; nucleotides not matched to a gene: 10. Germline V gene sequence: CDR1 GTSNPN, CDR2 SVGIG (reference sequence). For the CDR3, the DNA is TGTGCCTGGGATAGGACAGGGGGCATCGGAAACACTGAAGCTTTCTTT. Its translation: CAWDRTGGIGNTEAFF.

V gene TRBV25-1 combines with J gene TRBJ2-6; D is possibly TRBD1 (5 bases). V was trimmed by 2 bases and J by 0 bases, leaving 8 bases between them. This CDR3 contains 16 residues. In germline, CDR1 is MGHDK, CDR2 SYGVNS. In DNA, the CDR3 is TGTGCCAGCAGTGAAGGACACAACTCTGGGGCCAACGTCCTGACTTTC. Amino acid sequence: CASSEGHNSGANVLTF. The variable domain in full, completed from reference TRBV25-1 and TRBJ2-6, reads EADIYQTPRYLVIGTGKKITLECSQTMGHDKMYWYQQDPGMELHLIHYSYGVNSTEKGDLSSESTVSRIRTEHFPLTLESARPSHTSQYLCASSEGHNSGANVLTFGAGSRLTVL.

This clone was found a few times. The rearrangement uses TRBV30 and TRBJ2-1, with D perhaps being TRBD1 or TRBD2 (5 bases each). Per germline, CDR1 GTSNPN and CDR2 SVGIG (reference sequence). CDR3 length: 16 residues. Deletions cut 2 bases from V and 0 bases from J, with 14 bases between. The CDR3 DNA follows: TGTGCCTGGAGTAGCGGCCAGGGCGGCTCCTACAATGAGCAGTTCTTC. It codes for CAWSSGQGGSYNEQFF.

The V gene is TRBV30, the J gene TRBJ1-6; D call uncertain. V was cut by 4 bases and J by 7 bases, with 17 bases left in between. The CDR3 spans 15 residues. Germline-derived CDR1 and CDR2 are GTSNPN and SVGIG (reference sequence). Here the CDR3 DNA reads TGTGCCTGGACCCATCAGCGAGGAGGAAATTCACCCCTCCACTTT. Translation gives CAWTHQRGGNSPLHF. The full variable domain, in which reference TRBV30 and TRBJ1-6 provide the parts outside the CDR3, is SQTIHQWPATLVQPVGSPLSLECTVEGTSNPNLYWYRQAAGRGLQLLFYSVGIGQISSEVPQNLSASRPQDRQFILSSKKLLLSDSGFYLCAWTHQRGGNSPLHFGNGTRLTVT.

V gene TRBV6-5 combines with J gene TRBJ2-2; 9 bases are a match to TRBD1. The CDR3 runs 15 residues. Looked up from germline, CDR1 is MNHEY and CDR2 is SVGAGI. V lost 5 bases to trimming and J lost 7 bases; unmatched junction nucleotides: 8. CDR3 amino acids: CASSPMTGGSGELFF. The DNA for the CDR3 is TGTGCCAGCAGTCCAATGACAGGGGGAAGCGGGGAGCTGTTTTTT.

This clone was observed a few times. The V and J genes are TRBV4-1 and TRBJ1-1; 10 nucleotides align to TRBD1. Germline trimming cut 4 bases from V and 2 bases from J; bases unmatched to any gene: 7. The CDR3 runs to 16 residues. Per germline, CDR1 MGHRA and CDR2 YSYEKL. CDR3 in amino acids: CASSREDRGYNTEAFF. In DNA form, the CDR3 reads TGCGCCAGCAGCCGAGAGGACAGGGGGTATAACACTGAAGCTTTCTTT.

This clone has a handful of counts. The rearrangement uses TRBV19 and TRBJ1-2, with 7 bases aligning to TRBD1. Germline V gives CDR1 LNHDA, CDR2 SQIVND (reference sequence). The length of the CDR3 is 13 residues. V dropped 5 bases and J dropped 8; count of bases not matched to a gene: 8. This CDR3 reads CASSSGTEFGYTF. The CDR3 DNA reads TGTGCCAGTAGTTCCGGGACAGAGTTCGGCTACACCTTC.

This clone was seen more than once but under ten times. The genes are TRBV7-2 and TRBJ2-5; D call uncertain. The CDR3 has 13 residues. The germline V gene encodes CDR1 SGHTA and CDR2 FQGNSA. Trimming took off 1 base at V and 5 bases at J, with 8 bases between the two ends. For the CDR3, the DNA is TGTGCCAGCAGCTTAGGCTACCGGGAGACCCAGTACTTC. Translation gives CASSLGYRETQYF.

The CDR3 DNA reads as TGTGCCAGCTCACCGGACAGGGGGATTACCGGGGAGCTGTTTTTT. Its protein is CASSPDRGITGELFF. The chain combines TRBV18 with TRBJ2-2; 10 positions match TRBD1. Trimming at V came to 3 bases and at J to 5 bases, leaving 3 bases not matched to a gene. Germline values: CDR1 KGHSH, CDR2 LQKENI. There are 15 residues in the CDR3.

The sample holds a few counts of this clone. V usage is TRBV4-1 and J usage is TRBJ1-2; no reliable D call. The CDR3 contains 14 residues. CDR1 and CDR2 from the germline V gene are MGHRA and YSYEKL. The V end lost 1 base, the J end lost 1 base, and 7 bases lay between the germline ends. CDR3 nucleotides: TGCGCCAGCAGCCAAGCCGGCAGTAACTATGGCTACACCTTC. Protein sequence: CASSQAGSNYGYTF.

V is TRBV29-1 and J is TRBJ2-2; 11 bases agree with TRBD2. After removal of 4 bases from V and 6 bases from J, the junction contained 4 bases not matched to a gene. The CDR3 consists of 14 residues. Germline-derived CDR1 and CDR2 are SQVTM and ANQGSEA. CDR3 sequence: CSVATSGGPGELFF. DNA of the CDR3: TGCAGCGTTGCAACTAGCGGGGGACCCGGGGAGCTGTTTTTT.

The chain combines TRBV11-3 with TRBJ2-5; unclear D gene. The V end was cut by 4 bases, the J end by 5 bases, with 14 bases between. The CDR3 runs to 14 residues. The V gene's germline CDR1 is SGHNT and CDR2 YENEEA. CDR3 protein: CASSSRWMKETQYF. In DNA form, the CDR3 reads TGTGCCAGCAGCTCCAGGTGGATGAAGGAGACCCAGTACTTC.

The rearrangement joins TRBV5-1 to TRBJ1-2; 9 bases are shared with TRBD1. The CDR3 runs 16 residues. V lost 2 bases, J lost 4 bases, and 9 bases stayed unmatched. The germline gives CDR1 SGHRS, CDR2 YFSETQ. CDR3 amino acids: CASSFGQGFEGYGYTF. The CDR3 DNA reads as TGCGCCAGCAGCTTTGGACAGGGGTTTGAAGGCTATGGCTACACCTTC.

The CDR3 sequence is CSVEQETHQETQYF. CDR3 DNA: TGCAGCGTTGAACAGGAAACTCACCAAGAGACCCAGTACTTC. This rearrangement joins TRBV29-1 to TRBJ2-5; no definite D call. Looked up from germline, CDR1 is SQVTM and CDR2 is ANQGSEA. This CDR3 comprises 14 residues. V was cut by 2 bases and J by 0 bases, with 10 bases left in between.

The genes are TRBV29-1 and TRBJ2-5; D possibly matches TRBD1 or TRBD2 (7 bases each). CDR1 is SQVTM, CDR2 ANQGSEA, per germline. This CDR3 contains 13 residues. The ends were cut back, 4 bases at V and 5 bases at J, with 14 bases in the middle. The CDR3 is CSVGQGGIETQYF. The DNA for the CDR3 is TGCAGCGTTGGGCAGGGGGGGATCGAGACCCAGTACTTC.

In this sample, this clone turned up a few times. The chain combines TRBV7-9 with TRBJ1-1; perhaps TRBD1 as D (5 bases). CDR3 size: 14 residues. Germline assignment: CDR1 SEHNR and CDR2 FQNEAQ (reference sequence). V gave up 1 base and J gave up 1 base, with 7 bases separating them. The CDR3 sequence is CASSLGGANTEAFF. The CDR3 region has the DNA TGTGCCAGCAGCTTAGGCGGGGCGAACACTGAAGCTTTCTTT.

This clone was seen more than once but under ten times. The V gene is TRBV4-1, the J gene TRBJ2-5; D remains unclear. V was trimmed by 1 base and J by 3 bases, leaving 6 bases between them. The CDR3 covers 13 residues. Germline values: CDR1 MGHRA, CDR2 YSYEKL. CDR3 coding DNA: TGCGCCAGCAGCCAAGTAACCGAAGAGACCCAGTACTTC. Translating it yields CASSQVTEETQYF.

In this sample, this clone turned up a few times. The chain joins TRBV6-1 to TRBJ1-1; TRBD1 is a possible D gene (6 bases). The CDR3 runs to 14 residues. Trimming removed 6 bases from V and 2 bases from J, with 13 bases in between. Germline V CDR1 and CDR2: MNHNS, SASEGT. The CDR3 nucleotides are TGTGCCAGCAGGATCCGGGGGCCAAACACTGAAGCTTTCTTT. It encodes CASRIRGPNTEAFF.